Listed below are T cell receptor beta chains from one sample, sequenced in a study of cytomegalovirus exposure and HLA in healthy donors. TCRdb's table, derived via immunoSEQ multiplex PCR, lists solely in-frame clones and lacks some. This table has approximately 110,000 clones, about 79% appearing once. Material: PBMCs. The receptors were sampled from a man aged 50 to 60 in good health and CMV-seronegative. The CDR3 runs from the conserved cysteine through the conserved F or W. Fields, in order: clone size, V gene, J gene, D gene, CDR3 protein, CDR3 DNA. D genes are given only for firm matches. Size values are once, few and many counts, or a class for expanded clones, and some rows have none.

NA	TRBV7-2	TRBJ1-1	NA	CASSRGGTEAFF	TGTGCCAGCAGCCGAGGGGGCACTGAAGCTTTCTTT
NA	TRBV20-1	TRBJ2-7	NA	CSVEGAYEQYF	TGCAGTGTCGAGGGGGCCTACGAGCAGTACTTC
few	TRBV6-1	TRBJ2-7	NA	CASSDAWRAGNEQYF	TGTGCCAGCAGCGATGCGTGGCGGGCAGGCAACGAGCAGTACTTC
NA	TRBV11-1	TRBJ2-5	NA	CASSYIASRGQETQYF	TGTGCCAGCAGCTATATCGCGAGCAGGGGCCAAGAGACCCAGTACTTC
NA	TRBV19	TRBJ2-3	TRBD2	CASSIRTSISDTQYF	TGTGCCAGTAGTATACGGACTAGCATTTCAGATACGCAGTATTTT
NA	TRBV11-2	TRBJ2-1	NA	CASSRTLTSDNEQFF	TGTGCCAGCAGCCGAACCCTGACTAGTGACAATGAGCAGTTCTTC
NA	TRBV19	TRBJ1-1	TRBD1	CASSFRTGGTEAFF	TGTGCCAGTAGTTTCAGGACAGGGGGCACTGAAGCTTTCTTT
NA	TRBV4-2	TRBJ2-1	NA	CASSQEGLETNEQFF	TGTGCCAGCAGCCAAGAGGGGCTAGAAACCAATGAGCAGTTCTTC
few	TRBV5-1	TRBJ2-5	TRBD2	CASSLEASGAQETQYF	TGCGCCAGCAGCTTGGAAGCTAGCGGAGCTCAAGAGACCCAGTACTTC
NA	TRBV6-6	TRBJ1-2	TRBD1	CASSLPSGQGAYGYTF	TGTGCCAGCAGCTTACCCTCGGGACAGGGGGCGTATGGCTACACCTTC
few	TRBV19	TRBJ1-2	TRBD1	CASSMSTGGNYGYTF	TGTGCCAGTAGTATGTCCACAGGGGGTAACTATGGCTACACCTTC
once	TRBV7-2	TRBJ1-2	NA	CASSFRRRNYGYTF	TGTGCCAGCAGCTTCCGGAGAAGAAACTATGGCTACACCTTC
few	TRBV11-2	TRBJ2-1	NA	CASSLVSSGLFNNEQFF	TGTGCCAGCAGCTTAGTAAGTTCAGGGCTCTTTAACAATGAGCAGTTCTTC
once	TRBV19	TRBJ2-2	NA	CASTDRRGTGELFF	TGTGCCAGTACGGACCGCCGGGGCACCGGGGAGCTGTTTTTT
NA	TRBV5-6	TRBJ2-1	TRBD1	CASSTDRVFLLGEQFF	TGTGCCAGCAGCACCGACAGGGTATTTCTTCTAGGTGAGCAGTTCTTC
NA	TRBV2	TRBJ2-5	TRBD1	CASSPGQGETQYF	TGTGCCAGCAGTCCGGGACAGGGAGAGACCCAGTACTTC
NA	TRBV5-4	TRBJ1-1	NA	CASTGGGLNTEAFF	TGTGCCAGCACCGGGGGGGGACTGAACACTGAAGCTTTCTTT
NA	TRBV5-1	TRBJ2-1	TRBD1	CASSFRDRYNEQFF	TGCGCCAGCAGCTTCCGGGACAGATACAATGAGCAGTTCTTC
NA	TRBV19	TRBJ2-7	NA	CASSMADEQYF	TGTGCCAGTAGTATGGCGGACGAGCAGTACTTC
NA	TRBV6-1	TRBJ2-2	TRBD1	CASSEWYRVTGHDTGELFF	TGTGCCAGCAGTGAATGGTATAGGGTGACAGGGCATGACACCGGGGAGCTGTTTTTT
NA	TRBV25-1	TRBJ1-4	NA	CASSDPRRNEKLFF	TGTGCCAGCAGTGATCCTAGAAGGAATGAAAAACTGTTTTTT
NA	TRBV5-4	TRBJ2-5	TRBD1	CASSEGQPGQETQYF	TGTGCCAGCAGCGAGGGACAGCCCGGGCAAGAGACCCAGTACTTC
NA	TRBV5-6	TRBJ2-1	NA	CASSLDAGAYYDEQFF	TGTGCCAGCAGCTTGGATGCAGGGGCCTACTACGATGAGCAGTTCTTC
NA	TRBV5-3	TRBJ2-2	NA	CARIGVRNTGELFF	TGTGCCAGAATCGGGGTCCGGAACACCGGGGAGCTGTTTTTT
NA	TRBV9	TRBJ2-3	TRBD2	CASSVGGSGGRDTQYF	TGTGCCAGCAGCGTAGGGGGTAGCGGGGGAAGAGATACGCAGTATTTT
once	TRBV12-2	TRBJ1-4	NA	CASRFAQGLSTNEKLFF	TGTGCAAGTCGCTTTGCCCAGGGGCTGTCTACTAATGAAAAACTGTTTTTT
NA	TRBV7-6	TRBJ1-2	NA	CASSLVGGQGYGYTF	TGTGCCAGCAGCTTAGTGGGGGGTCAGGGCTATGGCTACACCTTC
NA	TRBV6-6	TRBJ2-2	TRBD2	CASLKGSGVSTGELFF	TGTGCCAGCCTGAAGGGCAGCGGGGTCAGCACCGGGGAGCTGTTTTTT
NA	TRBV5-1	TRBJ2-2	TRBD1	CASSLWQGDTGELFF	TGCGCCAGCAGCTTGTGGCAGGGGGACACCGGGGAGCTGTTTTTT
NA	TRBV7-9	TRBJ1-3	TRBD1	CASSIRQGSGNTIYF	TGTGCCAGCAGCATTCGACAGGGCTCTGGAAACACCATATATTTT